The entry below gives a single T cell receptor (beta chain) sequence along with its context. Antigen: not known. This sample was taken from a study of OX40 agonist ivuxolimab in advanced cancers. Study-wide results and limits: The authors did not determine the antigen specificity of the expanded peripheral T cells. Near-lowest levels of clonal expansion characterized partial responders at 0.1-3.0 mg/kg.

The CDR3 length is 15 residues. Per germline, CDR1 KGHSH and CDR2 LQKENI. Trimming cost V 0 bases and J 8 bases, with 14 bases left between them. The method was immunoSEQ multiplex PCR; TCRdb's version includes in-frame clones alone and lacks a portion of them. Among 20,000 to 30,000 clones listed, 88% were seen once. Sampling times: baseline, cycle 4 day 1, cycle 7 day 1. This specimen was CD4+ or CD8+ T cells sorted from blood, taken in a trial of the OX40 agonist ivuxolimab. The chain links TRBV18 to TRBJ2-4, with a tentative D call TRBD2 (6 bases). This TCR was sampled from an adult with an advanced solid tumor such as melanoma, head and neck, liver or kidney cancer. CDR3 nucleotide sequence: TGTGCCAGCTCACCACCGGACCGGGACTCTTACATTCAGTACTTC. It encodes CASSPPDRDSYIQYF.